The 29 T cell receptor beta chains in this list originate from one sample, sequenced in a study of shared clonotypes between healthy human individuals. Some clones are missing from TCRdb's copy, which holds only in-frame ones; the method was immunoSEQ multiplex PCR. The sample comprises some 500,000 clones, over 60% of which are singletons, and around 12% rests with the top ten. Sequencing was done on a sample of PBMCs. The receptors derive from a woman aged 40-49 years in good health. Some clones in this sample may be carry-over from other donors' samples.

This sequence joins TRBV6-5 and TRBJ2-7, with D possibly TRBD1 on 6 matching bases. Trimming cost V 6 bases and J 7 bases, with 19 bases left between them. Germline V gives CDR1 MNHEY, CDR2 SVGAGI. The CDR3 has 14 residues. In nucleotides, the CDR3 is TGTGCCAGCAGATGGACAGAGGGGCCGGGGGAGCAGTACTTC. Amino acid sequence: CASRWTEGPGEQYF.

Worth noting for this clone: Other DNA sequences of this sample code for an identical CDR3. The chain employs TRBV5-1 and TRBJ2-7; D is undetermined. The CDR3 is 9 amino acids. The germline CDR1 and CDR2 sequences are SGHRS and YFSETQ. Trimming took 8 bases from V and 4 from J, leaving 4 bases between them. The chain's CDR3 is CASSYEQYF. The CDR3 coding sequence is TGCGCCAGTTCGTACGAGCAGTACTTC.

To note about this clone: Being one base from a much bigger clone, this may be a read error. This chain uses TRBV18 with TRBJ2-7; perhaps TRBD2 as D (7 bases). CDR3 length: 16 amino acids. Germline lookup yields CDR1 KGHSH and CDR2 LQKENI. Trimming pared 1 base from V and 3 bases from J, leaving 16 bases between. The CDR3 is CASSPRGGGAYYEQYF. Here the CDR3 DNA reads TGTGCCAGCTCACCACGGGGAGGGGGGGCATACTACGAGCAGTACTTC.

CDR3 DNA: TGTGCCATCAGGTATGGGGGCAGAAGTTCGACAATAGCCAAAAACATTCAGTACTTC. Encoded protein: CAIRYGGRSSTIAKNIQYF. The rearrangement links TRBV10-3 to TRBJ2-4; D might be TRBD1 (6 bases). V gave up 6 bases and J gave up 0 bases, with 24 bases separating them. Germline-derived CDR1 and CDR2 are ENHRY and SYGVKD. The CDR3 is made up of 19 amino acids.

V and J are TRBV10-3 and TRBJ2-2; TRBD1 aligns across 11 bases. Trimming cost V 6 bases and J 3 bases; bases outside gene matches: 3. The V gene's germline CDR1 is ENHRY and CDR2 SYGVKD. CDR3 length: 15 amino acids. The CDR3 DNA follows: TGTGCCATCAGGTTGGGACAGGGGGACACCGGGGAGCTGTTTTTT. Protein product: CAIRLGQGDTGELFF.

This chain links TRBV7-9 with TRBJ1-2; D is unresolved. The CDR3 is 14 residues long. Trimming pared 2 bases from V and 5 bases from J, leaving 12 bases between. In germline, CDR1 is SEHNR, CDR2 FQNEAQ (reference sequence). The CDR3 nucleotides are TGTGCCAGCAGCTTAATAGTTGGGGATTATGGCTACACCTTC. This translates into CASSLIVGDYGYTF.

V and J are TRBV2 and TRBJ1-3; D may be TRBD1 (6 bases). V dropped 6 bases and J dropped 0 bases, with 12 bases sitting between them. The length of the CDR3 is 15 residues. Germline V gene sequence: CDR1 SNHLY, CDR2 FYNNEI. The CDR3 protein is CASRADSISGNTIYF. Written as DNA, the CDR3 is TGTGCCAGCAGGGCGGACAGCATCTCTGGAAACACCATATATTTT.

A note on this clone: This may be a read error: a much more frequent sequence differs by one nucleotide. Other DNA sequences from this sample encode an identical CDR3 as well. The chain recombines TRBV7-6 with TRBJ1-1, with TRBD1 as a possible D gene (6 bases). The CDR3 runs 13 residues. The V gene lost 0 bases and the J gene lost 8 bases, with 10 bases spanning the gap. Germline values: CDR1 SGHVS, CDR2 FNYEAQ. Written as DNA, the CDR3 is TGTGCCAGCAGCTTAGCCAGGGGCACCGAAGCTTTCTTT. Encoded protein: CASSLARGTEAFF. The variable domain in full, with the rest retrieved from reference TRBV7-6 and TRBJ1-1, is GAGVSQSPRYKVTKRGQDVALRCDPISGHVSLYWYRQALGQGPEFLTYFNYEAQQDKSGLPNDRFSAERPEGSISTLTIQRTEQRDSAMYRCASSLARGTEAFFGQGTRLTVV.

V gene TRBV6-4 combines with J gene TRBJ1-1; TRBD1 matches 7 bases. The trim removed 6 bases at V and 8 bases at J, leaving 6 bases unmatched. Per germline, CDR1 MRHNA and CDR2 SNTAGT. The CDR3 length is 12 residues. The CDR3 here is CASSDRQGEAFF. DNA for the CDR3: TGTGCCAGCAGCGATAGACAGGGCGAAGCTTTCTTT.

As regards this clone: One junction end disagrees with the germline gene, perhaps due to a read error. V is TRBV6-1 and J is TRBJ2-7; D is unresolved. CDR3 length: 12 amino acids. Germline CDR1 and CDR2: MNHNS and SASEGT. This CDR3 reads CASSPGPSRKDF. For the CDR3, the DNA is TGTGCCAGCAGTCCCGGGCCTTCCAGAAAGGACTTC.

The chain carries TRBV9 and TRBJ2-1, with 7 bases aligning to TRBD2. V lost 4 bases, J lost 8 bases, and 9 bases stayed unmatched. CDR1 SGDLS and CDR2 YYNGEE come from the germline V gene. The CDR3 consists of 14 residues. CDR3 in DNA: TGTGCCAGCAGCCCATGGACTAGGCAGGATGAGCAGTTCTTC. Protein: CASSPWTRQDEQFF.

The chain couples TRBV11-2 to TRBJ2-7, with D tentatively TRBD2 (5 bases). There are 14 residues in the CDR3. V gave up 9 bases and J gave up 3 bases, with 18 bases separating them. The germline gives CDR1 SGHAT, CDR2 FQNNGV. The CDR3 coding sequence is TGTGCCAGAGGGCGTGGGAGTTCGTTCTACGAGCAGTACTTC. It is translated as CARGRGSSFYEQYF.

V usage is TRBV7-3 and J usage is TRBJ2-1; a weak D match, TRBD1 (6 bases). Trimming removed 5 bases from V and 2 bases from J, with 10 bases in between. Germline-derived CDR1 and CDR2 are SGHTA and FQGTGA. The CDR3 consists of 14 residues. DNA of the CDR3: TGTGCCAGCAGCGAGGGGGTCGCCTACAATGAGCAGTTCTTC. Its protein is CASSEGVAYNEQFF.

The chain is built from TRBV19 and TRBJ1-5, with D perhaps matching TRBD1 (6 bases). CDR3 size: 15 residues. Trimming removed 0 bases at V and 7 bases at J, with 13 bases between. Germline V gene lookup returns CDR1 LNHDA and CDR2 SQIVND (reference sequence). This CDR3 reads CASSIEARGRQPQHF. The CDR3 DNA reads TGTGCCAGTAGTATAGAGGCTCGGGGGCGCCAGCCCCAGCATTTT.

The chain recombines TRBV15 with TRBJ2-7; D might be TRBD2 (6 bases). From germline, CDR1 is LNHNV and CDR2 YYDKDF (reference sequence). The length of the CDR3 is 14 residues. The V and J ends lost 3 bases and 1 base respectively, with 10 bases between them. The CDR3 region has the DNA TGTGCCACCAGCAGCCGACTAGGTTCCTACGAGCAGTACTTC. Protein sequence: CATSSRLGSYEQYF.

There are a few counts of this clone. This may be a read error, as it is one base from a much larger clone. Other DNA sequences from this sample encode an identical CDR3 as well. V and J are TRBV13 and TRBJ2-7; 7 bases align to TRBD1. Germline V gene data show CDR1 as PRHDT and CDR2 as FYEKMQ (reference sequence). The CDR3 sequence is 15 residues long. This CDR3 reads CASSLLGQPPYEQYF. The CDR3 DNA reads as TGCGCCAGCAGCTTATTGGGACAGCCACCCTACGAGCAGTACTTC.

The J gene is TRBJ2-7, the V gene TRBV5-5; 10 bases agree with TRBD2. Germline assignment: CDR1 SGHKS and CDR2 YYEKEE (reference sequence). The CDR3 is made up of 15 amino acids. V trimming: 0 bases; J trimming: 3 bases; junction bases outside the gene matches: 3. CDR3 sequence reads: CASSLGSSGSYEQYF. The CDR3 DNA reads as TGTGCCAGCAGCTTGGGTTCTAGCGGGAGCTACGAGCAGTACTTC. Looking up the rest from reference TRBV5-5 and TRBJ2-7 gives the full variable domain: DAGVTQSPTHLIKTRGQQVTLRCSPISGHKSVSWYQQVLGQGPQFIFQYYEKEERGRGNFPDRFSARQFPNYSSELNVNALLLGDSALYLCASSLGSSGSYEQYFGPGTRLTVT.

This clone was counted ten times or more. The chain is built from TRBV29-1 and TRBJ2-7; 8 positions agree with TRBD2. The CDR3 loop spans 15 amino acids. Germline CDR1 SQVTM, CDR2 ANQGSEA. V lost 4 bases, J lost 6 bases, and 14 bases stayed unmatched. CDR3 coding DNA: TGCAGCGTTGTGCATGGTTCCGGGAGGGCCGGCGAGCAGTACTTC. Translation: CSVVHGSGRAGEQYF.

The chain couples TRBV12-5 to TRBJ2-3; tentatively, D is TRBD1 (5 bases). Per germline, CDR1 LGHNT and CDR2 FRNRAP. Trimming pared 5 bases from V and 3 bases from J, leaving 15 bases between. The CDR3 is 15 amino acids. In nucleotides, the CDR3 is TGTGCTAGTGGTCCCGCAGGGTTGGGGACAGATACGCAGTATTTT. This translates into CASGPAGLGTDTQYF.

The sample holds a few counts of this clone. This sequence joins TRBV2 and TRBJ2-3; D might be TRBD1 (6 bases). V shed 6 bases and J shed 0 bases, with 10 bases lying between them. Per germline, CDR1 SNHLY and CDR2 FYNNEI. This CDR3 region has 14 residues. The CDR3 here is CASRPQGSTDTQYF. CDR3 in DNA: TGTGCCAGCAGGCCCCAGGGGAGCACAGATACGCAGTATTTT.

This clone was found once. The V and J genes are TRBV28 and TRBJ1-5; D is unclear. Trimming removed 8 bases at V and 1 base at J, with 6 bases between. This CDR3 spans 12 amino acids. The germline gives CDR1 MDHEN, CDR2 SYDVKM. The CDR3 nucleotides read TGTGCCAGCTTCGACAGCAATCAGCCCCAGCATTTT. Its translation is CASFDSNQPQHF.

The rearrangement links TRBV6-6 to TRBJ2-7, with D perhaps matching TRBD2 (6 bases). Trimming stripped 2 bases from V and 7 bases from J, with 15 bases between. This CDR3 spans 14 amino acids. From germline, CDR1 is MNHNY and CDR2 SVGAGI (reference sequence). In DNA, the CDR3 is TGTGCCAGCAGTTACGACGGAACGGGAGTTGAGCAGTACTTC. The encoded protein is CASSYDGTGVEQYF.

This clone has only one observation. The chain couples TRBV7-9 to TRBJ2-7, with D unresolved. CDR3 length equals 11 residues. Trimming removed 5 bases from V and 4 bases from J, with 6 bases in between. Germline lookup yields CDR1 SEHNR and CDR2 FQNEAQ (reference sequence). The DNA of the CDR3 is TGTGCCAGCAGCACCAATTACGAGCAGTACTTC. This encodes CASSTNYEQYF.

The rearrangement links TRBV19 to TRBJ1-3; no reliable D call. Germline lookup yields CDR1 LNHDA and CDR2 SQIVND (reference sequence). Trimming took 7 bases from V and 1 from J, leaving 8 bases between them. The length of the CDR3 is 13 residues. The CDR3 bases are TGTGCCAGTAACCTACTTTCTGGAAACACCATATATTTT. It translates to CASNLLSGNTIYF.

The V call is TRBV10-3, the J call TRBJ1-1, with D possibly TRBD1 on 5 matching bases. The V and J ends lost 3 bases and 5 bases respectively, with 13 bases between them. The CDR3 sequence is 14 residues long. The germline V gene has CDR1 ENHRY and CDR2 SYGVKD. CDR3 sequence (DNA): TGTGCCATCAGTGAAGGTCGGGGGGTTACTGAAGCTTTCTTT. This gives the protein CAISEGRGVTEAFF.

This clone was detected a few times. The chain combines TRBV6-5 with TRBJ1-4, with no clear D. V was clipped by 2 bases and J by 8 bases, with 9 bases between them. The CDR3 covers 13 residues. In germline, CDR1 is MNHEY, CDR2 SVGAGI. CDR3 DNA: TGTGCCAGCAGTTACGGCGATAGGGAAAAACTGTTTTTT. Protein: CASSYGDREKLFF.

The rearrangement uses TRBV7-8 and TRBJ1-3, with unresolved D. The CDR3 sequence is 14 residues long. Germline V CDR1 and CDR2: SGHVS, FQNEAQ. The V end was cut by 5 bases, the J end by 1 base, with 9 bases between. CDR3 coding DNA: TGTGCCAGCAGCCCCACGGGGTCTGGAAACACCATATATTTT. This codes for CASSPTGSGNTIYF.

The chain has TRBV5-6 and TRBJ2-5; D remains ambiguous. The CDR3 spans 18 residues. V shed 1 base and J shed 1 base, with 20 bases lying between them. CDR1 is SGHDT and CDR2 is YYEEEE in the germline V gene. The CDR3 is CASSLRHRPLGLQETQYF. CDR3 DNA sequence: TGTGCCAGCAGCTTGAGACATCGCCCCCTTGGGCTCCAAGAGACCCAGTACTTC. The whole variable domain, remainder taken from reference TRBV5-6 and TRBJ2-5, is DAGVTQSPTHLIKTRGQQVTLRCSPKSGHDTVSWYQQALGQGPQFIFQYYEEEERQRGNFPDRFSGHQFPNYSSELNVNALLLGDSALYLCASSLRHRPLGLQETQYFGPGTRLLVL.

The rearrangement links TRBV6-5 to TRBJ1-1, with a weak D call TRBD1 (5 bases). The CDR3 sequence is 13 residues long. V lost 2 bases and J 3 bases, leaving 7 bases between the germline ends. Germline assignment: CDR1 MNHEY and CDR2 SVGAGI. The CDR3 spells CASSYGGDTEAFF. The CDR3 region has the DNA TGTGCCAGCAGTTACGGGGGGGACACTGAAGCTTTCTTT.